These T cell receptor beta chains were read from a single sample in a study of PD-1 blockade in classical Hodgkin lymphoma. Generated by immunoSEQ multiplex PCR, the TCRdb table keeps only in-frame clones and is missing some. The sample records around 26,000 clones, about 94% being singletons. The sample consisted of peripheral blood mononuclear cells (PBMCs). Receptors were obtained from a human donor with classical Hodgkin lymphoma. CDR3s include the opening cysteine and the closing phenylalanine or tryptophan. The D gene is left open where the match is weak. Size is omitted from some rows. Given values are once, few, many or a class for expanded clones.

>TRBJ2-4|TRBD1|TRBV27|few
CASSPRTGLDIQYF
TGTGCCAGCAGTCCGCGGACAGGGTTGGACATTCAGTACTTC
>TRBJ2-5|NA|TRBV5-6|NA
CASSLTHLRGETQYF
TGTGCCAGCAGCTTGACTCACCTAAGAGGAGAGACCCAGTACTTC
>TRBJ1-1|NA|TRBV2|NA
CASSKLSNTEAFF
TGTGCCAGCAGTAAGCTAAGCAACACTGAAGCTTTCTTT
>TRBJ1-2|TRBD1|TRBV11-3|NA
CASKGQAPTF
TGTGCCAGCAAAGGACAGGCTCCCACCTTC
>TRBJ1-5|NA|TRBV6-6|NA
CATGVNQPQHF
TGTGCCACCGGGGTTAATCAGCCCCAGCATTTT
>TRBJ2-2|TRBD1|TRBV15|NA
CAAHQGALTGELFF
TGTGCCGCTCATCAGGGGGCTCTCACCGGGGAGCTGTTTTTT
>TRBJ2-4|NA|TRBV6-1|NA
CASISIENIQYF
TGTGCCAGCATTTCAATCGAAAACATTCAGTACTTC
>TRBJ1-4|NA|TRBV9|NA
CASSAAGGVGEKLFF
TGTGCCAGCAGCGCCGCCGGGGGTGTAGGCGAAAAACTGTTTTTT
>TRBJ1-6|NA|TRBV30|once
CAWSPGGANSPLHF
TGTGCCTGGAGTCCGGGCGGGGCCAATTCACCCCTCCACTTT
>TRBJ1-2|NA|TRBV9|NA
CASDSGPHGYTF
TGTGCCAGCGACAGCGGACCGCATGGCTACACCTTC
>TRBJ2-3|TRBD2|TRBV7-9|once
CASSLPTSGGLTDTQYF
TGTGCCAGCAGCCTTCCGACTAGCGGGGGCCTCACAGATACGCAGTATTTT
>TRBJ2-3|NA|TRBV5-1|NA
CASSQVTNPDTQYF
TGCGCCAGCAGCCAAGTCACAAATCCCGATACGCAGTATTTT
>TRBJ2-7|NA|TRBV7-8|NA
CASSLSPYEQYF
TGTGCCAGCAGCTTAAGTCCGTACGAGCAGTACTTC
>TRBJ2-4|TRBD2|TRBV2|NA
CASRRTSGRNIQYF
TGTGCCAGCAGACGGACTAGCGGGAGAAACATTCAGTACTTC
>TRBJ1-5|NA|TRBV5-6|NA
CASSFGGPDQPQHF
TGTGCCAGCAGCTTCGGGGGTCCCGATCAGCCCCAGCATTTT
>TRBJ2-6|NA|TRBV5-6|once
CASSSLKGGSGANVLTF
TGTGCCAGCAGCTCCCTTAAGGGGGGATCTGGGGCCAACGTCCTGACTTTC
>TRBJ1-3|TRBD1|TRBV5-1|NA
CASSLGGTVSGNTIYF
TGCGCCAGCAGCTTGGGAGGGACAGTCTCTGGAAACACCATATATTTT